What follows are 3 T cell receptor beta chains derived from one specimen sequenced in a study of T cells after yellow fever vaccination. TCRdb re-derived calls from the 5' RACE reads in MiXCR, one entry per CDR3 protein. The table shows more than 450,000 distinct CDR3 sequences, with 21% occurring only once. The source was PBMCs, collected less than 25 days after the first yellow fever vaccination. The receptor set was obtained from a man in his late teens or twenties who received the YFV17D yellow fever vaccine.

This clonotype was recorded a few times. The CDR3 loop reads CASSFSLGVLNTQYF. Here the CDR3 DNA reads TGTGCCAGCAGCTTCAGCTTGGGGGTCCTTAATACGCAGTATTTT. The chain uses TRBV7-2 and TRBJ2-3; D tentatively reads TRBD1 or TRBD2 (5 bases each). Per germline, CDR1 SGHTA and CDR2 FQGNSA. The CDR3 is 15 residues long. The ends were cut back, 3 bases at V and 7 bases at J, with 17 bases in the middle.

This clonotype was counted only a few times. The V gene is TRBV4-3, the J gene TRBJ2-7; the match to TRBD2 covers 11 bases. The trim removed 0 bases at V and 4 bases at J, leaving 8 bases unmatched. The CDR3 is 17 residues long. The germline V gene encodes CDR1 LGHNA and CDR2 YSLEER. The CDR3 reads CASSQDPSSGGAYEQYF. CDR3 coding DNA: TGCGCCAGCAGCCAAGATCCAAGTAGCGGGGGGGCTTACGAGCAGTACTTC.

V is TRBV20-1 and J is TRBJ2-3, with D unclear. The CDR3 runs 12 residues. V was clipped by 3 bases and J by 0 bases, with 4 bases between them. From germline, CDR1 is DFQATT and CDR2 SNEGSKA (reference sequence). Here the CDR3 DNA reads TGCAGTGCTAGGACTAGCACAGATACGCAGTATTTT. The encoded protein is CSARTSTDTQYF.